The clone carrying this T cell receptor (beta chain) has a single count. What it binds is unknown. Libraries were prepared by immunoSEQ multiplex PCR; TCRdb keeps only in-frame clonotypes and omits some of them. This sample has under 2.5 million clones, with 85% to 95% found just once. The sample comes from a study of shared clonotypes between healthy human individuals. The wider study: Researchers assigned three CD4 naive, three CD4 memory, two CD8 naive and one CD8 memory plate to each donor. Study conclusions and caveats: Sorted-subset samples were not fully sequenced, rarefaction indicated. The diversity represented, both genetic and in exposure history, was limited by few donors. In a few donors, approximately 5% of naive CD4 clonotypes appeared in common.

This CDR3 has 13 residues. CDR1 MDHEN and CDR2 SYDVKM come from the germline V gene. With 5 bases removed from V and 2 bases from J, the gap between germline ends came to 10 bases. The sequenced sample was naive CD4+ T cells from PBMCs. Subset denoted: CD45RA+ positively selected. This TCR was sampled from a man younger than 35 in good health. Some clones in this sample may be carry-over from other donors' samples. The genes are TRBV28 and TRBJ2-7; tentatively, D is TRBD1 (6 bases). CDR3 loop: CASSTGIPYEQYF. The CDR3 DNA reads as TGTGCCAGCAGTACAGGGATTCCCTACGAGCAGTACTTC.